This passage covers 25 T cell receptor beta chains from one sample sequenced in a study of T cell responses to AZD1222 COVID-19 vaccine. Using immunoSEQ multiplex PCR, the repertoire was profiled, and TCRdb retains in-frame clones only, with some absent. The sample holds 99,000 or so clones, around nine tenths seen once. The starting material was peripheral blood, obtained on day 0 of AZD1222 vaccination. The receptors here all came from an adult in good health.

This chain links TRBV28 with TRBJ1-2; D gene uncertain. V was trimmed by 3 bases and J by 8 bases, leaving 10 bases between them. The germline V gene encodes CDR1 MDHEN and CDR2 SYDVKM. The CDR3 has 12 residues. CDR3 sequence reads: CASSFNIAGYTF. DNA of the CDR3: TGTGCCAGCAGTTTCAACATCGCCGGCTACACCTTC.

This clone was counted once. The chain is built from TRBV6-4 and TRBJ2-3; 12 positions match TRBD2. V was clipped by 5 bases and J by 8 bases; unmatched bases: 8. From germline, CDR1 is MRHNA and CDR2 SNTAGT. This CDR3 contains 15 residues. The CDR3: CASSPTSGGLGTQYF. In DNA, the CDR3 is TGTGCCAGCAGTCCGACTAGCGGGGGCCTCGGTACGCAGTATTTT.

The chain links TRBV4-2 to TRBJ2-7, with D tentatively TRBD1 or TRBD2 (5 bases each). CDR3 size: 16 residues. Germline V lookup: CDR1 LGHNA, CDR2 YNFKEQ. V shed 1 base and J shed 0 bases, with 13 bases lying between them. CDR3 sequence (DNA): TGTGCCAGCAGCCAAGGGGACCTCTACCTCTCCTACGAGCAGTACTTC. Protein product: CASSQGDLYLSYEQYF.

V gene TRBV30 combines with J gene TRBJ2-3, with D hard to call. Germline V gives CDR1 GTSNPN, CDR2 SVGIG (reference sequence). Trimming stripped 0 bases from V and 6 bases from J, with 16 bases between. This CDR3 comprises 15 residues. The CDR3 DNA reads TGTGCCTGGAGTGTACATGGCGGATGGGTCGATACGCAGTATTTT. Translating it yields CAWSVHGGWVDTQYF.

As for this clone: The sample carries other DNA sequences with the same CDR3. The chain has TRBV19 and TRBJ2-7, with D tentatively TRBD1 (5 bases). The length of the CDR3 is 13 residues. Trimming pared 3 bases from V and 1 base from J, leaving 7 bases between. Germline V gene data show CDR1 as LNHDA and CDR2 as SQIVND (reference sequence). The CDR3 DNA sequence: TGTGCCAGTAGTATCCAGGGATCCTACGAGCAGTACTTC. The encoded protein is CASSIQGSYEQYF. Drawing the rest from reference TRBV19 and TRBJ2-7, the complete variable domain is DGGITQSPKYLFRKEGQNVTLSCEQNLNHDAMYWYRQDPGQGLRLIYYSQIVNDFQKGDIAEGYSVSREKKESFPLTVTSAQKNPTAFYLCASSIQGSYEQYFGPGTRLTVT.

The chain combines TRBV30 with TRBJ1-6; weak D call: TRBD1 (6 bases). The germline V gene has CDR1 GTSNPN and CDR2 SVGIG (reference sequence). The CDR3 runs 14 residues. Deletions cut 6 bases from V and 5 bases from J, with 14 bases between. The CDR3 region is CACTEGHDNSPLHF. The CDR3 nucleotides read TGTGCCTGTACGGAGGGACACGATAATTCACCCCTCCACTTT.

The rearrangement links TRBV7-9 to TRBJ2-7; D gene unclear. The germline V and J ends were trimmed by 1 base and 6 bases, with 7 bases remaining between them. The CDR3 consists of 12 residues. The germline gives CDR1 SEHNR, CDR2 FQNEAQ (reference sequence). CDR3 DNA sequence: TGTGCCAGCAGCTTAGAGTTCACCGAGCAGTACTTC. Translation: CASSLEFTEQYF.

The chain links TRBV6-2 or TRBV6-3 to TRBJ2-7, with D unclear. CDR1 is MNHEY and CDR2 is SVGEGT in the germline V gene. V gave up 3 bases and J gave up 1 base, with 10 bases separating them. The CDR3 runs to 14 residues. CDR3 nucleotides: TGTGCCAGCAGTTATGCGGTCATATCCTACGAGCAGTACTTC. Translated, it gives CASSYAVISYEQYF.

The chain employs TRBV6-5 and TRBJ2-1; D unclear. Germline loops: CDR1 MNHEY, CDR2 SVGAGI. This CDR3 has 11 residues. The germline V and J ends were trimmed by 0 bases and 9 bases, with 3 bases remaining between them. CDR3 coding DNA: TGTGCCAGCAGTTACTCCAGTGAGCAGTTCTTC. This sequence encodes CASSYSSEQFF.

J is TRBJ2-7 and V is TRBV7-2; possibly TRBD1 or TRBD2 for D (5 bases each). Germline assignment: CDR1 SGHTA and CDR2 FQGNSA. The CDR3 runs to 14 residues. The V end lost 4 bases, the J end lost 1 base, and 11 bases lay between the germline ends. The chain's CDR3 is CASSSRDGSYEQYF. CDR3 sequence (DNA): TGTGCCAGCAGCTCACGGGACGGGTCCTACGAGCAGTACTTC.

This clone was detected a few times. The chain carries TRBV10-1 and TRBJ2-1, with unresolved D. V was clipped by 1 base and J by 3 bases, with 7 bases between them. The CDR3 is 14 residues long. Germline V gene data show CDR1 as WNHNN and CDR2 as SYGVQD (reference sequence). DNA of the CDR3: TGCGCCAGCAGTGAGTATTCCCTCTACAATGAGCAGTTCTTC. It codes for CASSEYSLYNEQFF.

The chain links TRBV11-2 to TRBJ1-1; no firm D call. The CDR3 runs to 13 residues. The germline gives CDR1 SGHAT, CDR2 FQNNGV. Trimming cost V 1 base and J 4 bases, with 7 bases left between them. CDR3: CASSLGRRTEAFF. In nucleotides, the CDR3 is TGTGCCAGCAGCTTAGGCAGGCGCACTGAAGCTTTCTTT.

This chain uses TRBV27 with TRBJ2-3; TRBD2 matches 8 bases. CDR1 is MNHEY and CDR2 is SMNVEV in the germline V gene (reference sequence). The CDR3 extends over 15 amino acids. Losses at the gene ends were 7 bases for V and 3 bases for J; bases not matched to a gene: 9. This chain's CDR3 is CASTPGRVGTDTQYF. The CDR3 DNA sequence: TGTGCCAGCACACCCGGGAGGGTTGGGACAGATACGCAGTATTTT.

CDR3 DNA sequence: TGTGCCAGCAGCCAAGATTCACAGGGAAGGTGGTCCTATAATTCACCCCTCCACTTT. This sequence encodes CASSQDSQGRWSYNSPLHF. The V and J genes are TRBV4-2 and TRBJ1-6, with D possibly being TRBD1 (6 bases). Trimming cost V 0 bases and J 1 base, with 16 bases left between them. The length of the CDR3 is 19 residues. The V gene's germline CDR1 is LGHNA and CDR2 YNFKEQ.

This sequence joins TRBV2 and TRBJ2-1; TRBD2 agrees at 7 bases. The germline gives CDR1 SNHLY, CDR2 FYNNEI. CDR3 length: 15 residues. The ends lost 3 bases at V and 5 bases at J; junction bases unmatched: 7. CDR3 loop: CASSDTGGLDNEQFF. The CDR3 DNA reads as TGTGCCAGCAGTGATACGGGAGGTTTGGACAATGAGCAGTTCTTC. The variable domain in full, completed from reference TRBV2 and TRBJ2-1, reads EPEVTQTPSHQVTQMGQEVILRCVPISNHLYFYWYRQILGQKVEFLVSFYNNEISEKSEIFDDQFSVERPDGSNFTLKIRSTKLEDSAMYFCASSDTGGLDNEQFFGPGTRLTVL.

This clone appeared once. CDR3 coding DNA: TGTGCCAGCAGTTACGGGACAGCGACCTACGAGCAGTACTTC. Encoded protein: CASSYGTATYEQYF. This sequence joins TRBV6-5 and TRBJ2-7; TRBD1 agrees at 7 bases. There are 14 residues in the CDR3. Germline V gene sequence: CDR1 MNHEY, CDR2 SVGAGI. V dropped 2 bases and J dropped 2; count of bases not matched to a gene: 3.

The V call is TRBV6-5, the J call TRBJ2-3, with D possibly called TRBD1 or TRBD2 (5 bases each). The germline CDR1 and CDR2 sequences are MNHEY and SVGAGI. CDR3 size: 13 residues. V lost 4 bases, J lost 1 base, and 6 bases lay in between. Here the CDR3 reads CASSSGRTDTQYF. CDR3 DNA sequence: TGTGCCAGCAGTTCGGGGCGCACAGATACGCAGTATTTT.

The chain combines TRBV6-5 with TRBJ2-7; possibly TRBD2 for D (5 bases). V was shortened by 4 bases and J by 4 bases, with 17 bases between the two germline ends. The CDR3 is 15 amino acids. In germline, CDR1 is MNHEY, CDR2 SVGAGI. The CDR3 reads CASSSRGLPGYEQYF. The CDR3 DNA reads as TGTGCCAGCAGTTCTCGGGGTCTACCGGGTTACGAGCAGTACTTC.

The chain joins TRBV27 to TRBJ2-1; D remains unclear. The length of the CDR3 is 14 residues. Germline V gives CDR1 MNHEY, CDR2 SMNVEV (reference sequence). Trimming took off 6 bases at V and 0 bases at J, with 9 bases between the two ends. CDR3 nucleotide sequence: TGTGCCAGCAGAGCGCGGACCTCCTACAATGAGCAGTTCTTC. As protein: CASRARTSYNEQFF.

The CDR3 coding sequence is TGCAGTGCTAGTGGCAGTCCTAGCGGAAAACAGTACTTC. Protein: CSASGSPSGKQYF. The chain uses TRBV20-1 and TRBJ2-7, with TRBD2 identical over 7 bases. Germline V gives CDR1 DFQATT, CDR2 SNEGSKA (reference sequence). Unmatched junction bases numbered 12, after V lost 3 bases and J lost 10 bases. This CDR3 is built from 13 residues.

This rearrangement joins TRBV7-2 to TRBJ2-5, with 9 bases aligning to TRBD1. With V trimmed by 5 bases and J by 5 bases, 9 bases remained unmatched. Germline V CDR1 and CDR2: SGHTA, FQGNSA. The CDR3 totals 15 residues. The chain's CDR3 is CASSPGTGGAETQYF. For the CDR3, the DNA is TGTGCCAGCAGCCCCGGCACAGGGGGCGCGGAGACCCAGTACTTC.

V is TRBV5-4 and J is TRBJ2-5; 9 bases are a match to TRBD1. V dropped 4 bases and J dropped 5; count of bases not matched to a gene: 6. Per germline, CDR1 SGHNT and CDR2 YYREEE (reference sequence). The CDR3 extends over 14 amino acids. CDR3: CASSKGQGGETQYF. The CDR3 nucleotides read TGTGCCAGCAGCAAGGGACAGGGTGGCGAGACCCAGTACTTC. Combining the CDR3 with reference TRBV5-4 and TRBJ2-5 gives the whole variable domain ETGVTQSPTHLIKTRGQQVTLRCSSQSGHNTVSWYQQALGQGPQFIFQYYREEENGRGNFPPRFSGLQFPNYSSELNVNALELDDSALYLCASSKGQGGETQYFGPGTRLLVL.

This clone turned up a few times. The chain joins TRBV15 to TRBJ2-7, with D tentatively TRBD2 (5 bases). The CDR3 is 16 residues long. Per germline, CDR1 LNHNV and CDR2 YYDKDF (reference sequence). V was pared by 1 base and J by 2 bases, with 15 bases between. CDR3 sequence reads: CATSRGAESGAYEQYF. The DNA of the CDR3 is TGTGCCACCAGCAGAGGGGCAGAGAGCGGTGCCTACGAGCAGTACTTC.

This clone was counted a single time. The chain joins TRBV25-1 to TRBJ2-2, with 9 bases aligning to TRBD2. V shed 6 bases and J 6 bases; nucleotides not matched to a gene: 2. CDR3 length: 13 residues. From germline, CDR1 is MGHDK and CDR2 SYGVNS. The CDR3 is CASRIAGAGELFF. CDR3 coding DNA: TGTGCCAGCAGAATAGCGGGAGCCGGGGAGCTGTTTTTT.

This clone came up a few times. This rearrangement joins TRBV10-3 to TRBJ2-5, with D maybe TRBD1 (6 bases). Germline CDR1 is ENHRY and CDR2 is SYGVKD. CDR3 size: 14 residues. V lost 5 bases to trimming and J lost 5 bases, with 15 bases between them. DNA of the CDR3: TGTGCCATCAGTCATTTACAGGGCACGGAGACCCAGTACTTC. It yields the protein CAISHLQGTETQYF.